The sequence of this TCR beta chain was determined in a study of OX40 agonist ivuxolimab in advanced cancers. Study at large: It was ivuxolimab, an agonistic anti-OX40 (CD134) antibody, that patients were treated with. Intravenous ivuxolimab was administered to patients every 2 weeks at 0.01 to 10 mg/kg.

The repertoire was sequenced with immunoSEQ multiplex PCR; TCRdb's copy has only in-frame clones and lacks some. The sample has approximately 12,000 clones, 67% seen once. The J segment lost 8 bases and the V segment lost 5 bases, leaving 16 bases of the junction unmatched. This CDR3 has 16 residues. The germline V gene encodes CDR1 SGHNT and CDR2 YYREEE (reference sequence). Whole-study results and caveats: CD4+ and CD8+ blood T cells expanded clonally by week 6 at 0.1 to 3.0 mg/kg.

This clone was seen only a few times. Its antigen is still unknown. The receptor was derived from an adult with an advanced solid tumor such as melanoma, head and neck, liver or kidney cancer. This chain connects TRBV5-4 to TRBJ1-2; TRBD1 matches at 9 bases. The source was CD4+ or CD8+ T cells sorted from blood, collected in a trial of the OX40 agonist ivuxolimab. CDR3 coding DNA: TGTGCCAGCAGTTCGGATCCGGGACAGGGATCAGACGGCTACACCTTC. This codes for CASSSDPGQGSDGYTF.